The T cell receptor beta chain described here comes from a study of vaccination effects on CD4 cells after COVID-19. As regards this clone: The antigen is not known.

Before sequencing, viral peptide pools were used by the ViraFEST assay to expand antigen-specific CD4+ T cells. Scientists isolated CD4+ T cells after a roughly 9-day culture period ended. Having tested negative for nucleocapsid antibodies, the vaccine recipients showed no prior SARS-CoV-2 infection. V was trimmed by 0 bases and J by 5 bases, leaving 8 bases between them. Germline loops: CDR1 SGHRS, CDR2 YFSETQ. The CDR3 extends over 14 amino acids. Measured with immunoSEQ multiplex PCR; TCRdb has only the in-frame clones, and not every one. The sample has roughly 50,000 clones, about four fifths seen once.

The source material was CD4+ T cells from PBMCs cultured with HCoV-OC43 spike peptides, sampled before COVID-19 vaccination. Subset reported: HCoV-OC43 spike overlapping peptide pool stimulation. The clonotype comes from a human donor who received a COVID-19 vaccine. The rearrangement joins TRBV5-1 to TRBJ1-4; D is undetermined. This CDR3 is CASSLGPQNEKLFF. CDR3 DNA sequence: TGCGCCAGCAGCTTGGGACCGCAGAATGAAAAACTGTTTTTT.